The T cell receptor beta chain under discussion was sequenced for a study of beta chain features in type 1 diabetes. This clone was recorded a few times. Antigen unknown. Germline V gives CDR1 MRHNA, CDR2 SNTAGT. The CDR3 totals 14 residues. Trimming took 0 bases from V and 0 from J, leaving 4 bases between them. Whole-study results and caveats: Among patients with Type 1 diabetes, TCRB CDR3s were moderately but significantly shorter in every one of the four CD4+ subsets.

TCRB transcripts that were expressed got sequenced, as all of the isolated RNA had been reverse transcribed. Regulatory, naive and central memory T cell samples averaged around 3.6 million reads. Assay used: immunoSEQ multiplex PCR; TCRdb lists only in-frame clones, some missing. The sample yields 600,000 to 700,000 clones, around an eighth seen once. The specimen was naive CD4+ T cells from blood. V gene TRBV6-4 combines with J gene TRBJ2-3; D is uncertain. The receptor was isolated from a man aged 25-45 years with type 1 diabetes. DNA of the CDR3: TGTGCCAGCAGTGACTCCGCTAGCACAGATACGCAGTATTTT. This encodes CASSDSASTDTQYF.